Listed below are T cell receptor beta chains from one sample, sequenced in a study of T cell changes during pregnancy in multiple sclerosis. Sequencing used immunoSEQ multiplex PCR; TCRdb keeps in-frame clones, though not all of them. The sample has tens of thousands of clones, around 95% seen once. Sequencing was performed on CD8+ T cells from peripheral blood mononuclear cells, taken after pregnancy. The receptors were gathered from a female donor with multiple sclerosis, enrolled in a pregnancy study. CDR3s include the opening cysteine and the closing phenylalanine or tryptophan. Each record gives: CDR3 protein, CDR3 DNA, V gene, J gene, D gene, clone size. D genes are given only for firm matches. Where a row states a size, it is once, few, many or the class of an expanded clone; other rows omit it.

CASSEELDSSYNSPLHF	TGTGCCAGCAGTGAAGAACTGGACAGCTCCTATAATTCACCCCTCCACTTT	TRBV6-1	TRBJ1-6	-	-
CASSLQGAGTGELFF	TGTGCCAGCAGTTTACAGGGGGCGGGGACCGGGGAGCTGTTTTTT	TRBV6-5	TRBJ2-2	TRBD1	-
CASSYQGDGAEAFF	TGTGCCAGCAGTTACCAGGGGGACGGGGCTGAAGCTTTCTTT	TRBV6-5	TRBJ1-1	TRBD1	few
CSVEDPAGFYNEQFF	TGCAGCGTTGAAGATCCGGCAGGTTTCTACAATGAGCAGTTCTTC	TRBV29-1	TRBJ2-1	-	-
CASGGQGSTNEKLFF	TGTGCCAGCGGAGGACAGGGCTCCACTAATGAAAAACTGTTTTTT	TRBV2	TRBJ1-4	TRBD1	few
CASSGGGPSGQYF	TGTGCCAGCAGCGGCGGGGGCCCCAGCGGGCAGTACTTC	TRBV7-6	TRBJ2-7	-	-
CASSFPRRAGEATDTQYF	TGTGCCAGCAGTTTTCCGAGGAGAGCGGGAGAAGCGACAGATACGCAGTATTTT	TRBV28	TRBJ2-3	TRBD2	-
CASSLAGNGRLYGYTF	TGTGCCAGCAGCTTAGCGGGAAACGGGAGGCTTTATGGCTACACCTTC	TRBV7-8	TRBJ1-2	-	-
CASSQDQSGDSYEQYF	TGCGCCAGCAGCCAAGATCAGTCAGGGGATTCCTACGAGCAGTACTTC	TRBV4-1	TRBJ2-7	-	-
CSVPRGRGEQYF	TGCAGCGTTCCCCGGGGGAGAGGAGAGCAGTACTTC	TRBV29-1	TRBJ2-7	-	once
CASSPTGGETQYF	TGTGCCAGCAGTCCTACAGGGGGGGAGACCCAGTACTTC	TRBV6-6	TRBJ2-5	TRBD1	-
CASSPHAGTGRDYEQYF	TGTGCCAGCAGCCCTCACGCAGGGACGGGGCGGGACTACGAGCAGTACTTC	TRBV4-2	TRBJ2-7	-	-
CASSLQSMNTEAFF	TGTGCCAGCAGTCTACAGTCCATGAACACTGAAGCTTTCTTT	TRBV6-5	TRBJ1-1	-	-
CASSLEAGGPSYEQYF	TGCGCCAGCAGCTTGGAGGCGGGAGGGCCTTCCTACGAGCAGTACTTC	TRBV5-1	TRBJ2-7	TRBD2	-
CASSMGPGRNHEQYF	TGTGCCAGTAGTATGGGGCCAGGGAGGAATCACGAGCAGTACTTC	TRBV19	TRBJ2-7	-	-
CASSLSGRSSYNEQFF	TGTGCCAGCAGTTTAAGCGGCCGGAGCTCCTACAATGAGCAGTTCTTC	TRBV6-5	TRBJ2-1	-	-
CASSHQGANGYTF	TGTGCCAGCAGTCATCAGGGGGCAAATGGCTACACCTTC	TRBV6-5	TRBJ1-2	TRBD1	-
CASSLETGRQYF	TGTGCCAGCAGCTTAGAAACAGGGAGGCAGTACTTC	TRBV7-9	TRBJ2-7	-	-
CASSTDRSPSYEQYF	TGTGCCAGCAGTACCGACAGGTCTCCTTCCTACGAGCAGTACTTC	TRBV7-9	TRBJ2-7	-	-